Shown below are 16 T cell receptor beta chains from a single sample sequenced in a study of metastatic and nonmetastatic thyroid tumors. TCRdb recomputed clones from the PCR reads via MiXCR. The sample includes roughly 13,000 clones, 25% to 30% of them seen just once. Ahead of thyroid surgery, no patient had received treatment of any kind. The sample comprised tumor tissue. The receptors were gathered from a female donor with papillary thyroid cancer or a benign thyroid nodule (not recorded which). Some clones in this sample may be carry-over from other donors' samples.

A few counts support this clone. This chain uses TRBV2 with TRBJ2-7, with D unclear. Trimming shortened V by 1 base and J by 2 bases, and 9 bases separated the two germline ends. The CDR3 covers 14 residues. Germline V gene lookup returns CDR1 SNHLY and CDR2 FYNNEI. CDR3 DNA: TGTGCCAGCAGTGAAGATCTGGGAACCTACGAGCAGTACTTC. Translating it yields CASSEDLGTYEQYF.

A few counts support this clone. CDR3 bases: TGTGCCAGTAAGCGGCAGGGGGACACCGGGGAGCTGTTTTTT. Translating gives CASKRQGDTGELFF. The chain is built from TRBV19 and TRBJ2-2; 7 nucleotides agree with TRBD1. J gave up 3 bases and V 7 bases, and 5 bases lay outside the gene matches. Germline V gene data show CDR1 as LNHDA and CDR2 as SQIVND (reference sequence). The CDR3 has 14 amino acids.

This chain connects TRBV13 to TRBJ2-7; TRBD2 aligns across 12 bases. The CDR3 contains 15 residues. Losses at the gene ends were 2 bases for V and 5 bases for J; bases not matched to a gene: 4. Germline lookup yields CDR1 PRHDT and CDR2 FYEKMQ (reference sequence). The CDR3 is CASSLRLAGVDEQYF. CDR3 DNA: TGTGCCAGCAGCTTACGACTAGCGGGAGTGGACGAGCAGTACTTC.

This clone is labeled medium-sized (0.01 to 0.1%). The chain employs TRBV2 and TRBJ2-1; D unresolved. The germline V and J ends were trimmed by 5 bases and 5 bases, with 4 bases remaining between them. Germline-derived CDR1 and CDR2 are SNHLY and FYNNEI. This CDR3 is 11 amino acids long. CDR3 in amino acids: CASSLHNEQFF. The CDR3 nucleotides are TGTGCCAGCAGTCTTCACAATGAGCAGTTCTTC.

The chain has TRBV10-2 and TRBJ2-7, with 12 bases identical to TRBD2. CDR3 length equals 16 residues. CDR1 WSHSY and CDR2 SAAADI come from the germline V gene. CDR3 region: CVFSGLLTSGSYEQYF. DNA for the CDR3: TGCGTCTTCAGCGGCCTTCTGACTAGCGGGAGCTACGAGCAGTACTTC.

In this sample, this clone turned up a few times. CDR3 loop: CAISEALGQGARFQQFF. The CDR3, as DNA: TGTGCCATCAGTGAGGCCCTCGGACAGGGGGCGCGATTCCAGCAGTTCTTC. The chain uses TRBV10-3 and TRBJ2-1; 11 bases map to TRBD1. From germline, CDR1 is ENHRY and CDR2 SYGVKD. CDR3 size: 17 residues. The J segment lost 11 bases and the V segment lost 2 bases, leaving 14 bases of the junction unmatched.

This clone is labeled as medium-sized. Here the CDR3 reads CASSGLADYNEQFF. For the CDR3, the DNA is TGTGCCAGCAGTGGACTAGCGGATTACAATGAGCAGTTCTTC. V is TRBV2 and J is TRBJ2-1; 9 nucleotides match TRBD2. Trimming at V came to 4 bases and at J to 4 bases, leaving 2 bases not matched to a gene. The CDR3 extends over 14 amino acids. Germline V gene sequence: CDR1 SNHLY, CDR2 FYNNEI.

There are a few counts of this clone. J is TRBJ2-7 and V is TRBV12-3 or TRBV12-4; no reliable D call. The ends were cut back, 4 bases at V and 2 bases at J, with 6 bases in the middle. The CDR3 is 12 residues long. The CDR3 DNA sequence: TGTGCCAGCAGTTCCCGCCCCTACGAGCAGTACTTC. This translates into CASSSRPYEQYF.

This clone has a count of ten or more. This rearrangement joins TRBV20-1 to TRBJ2-7; 9 bases are a match to TRBD1. The germline gives CDR1 DFQATT, CDR2 SNEGSKA (reference sequence). The CDR3 runs to 14 residues. V shed 5 bases, J shed 5 bases, and the junction held 10 bases outside the gene matches. The CDR3 spells CSAGPGQGSHEQYF. The DNA of the CDR3 is TGCAGTGCTGGACCGGGACAGGGTAGCCACGAGCAGTACTTC.

The chain links TRBV20-1 to TRBJ2-7; tentative D call: TRBD1 (5 bases). Trimming removed 8 bases at V and 2 bases at J, with 13 bases between. CDR3 length: 12 amino acids. CDR1 and CDR2 from the germline V gene are DFQATT and SNEGSKA (reference sequence). CDR3 in DNA: TGCAGTTCTCGGACATCCACCTACGAGCAGTACTTC. Protein sequence: CSSRTSTYEQYF.

Relative to its sample, this clone is medium-sized. V usage is TRBV12-3 or TRBV12-4 and J usage is TRBJ2-2; the D gene could be TRBD1 or TRBD2 (5 bases each). The germline V and J ends were trimmed by 6 bases and 8 bases, with 16 bases remaining between them. The CDR3 is 14 residues long. CDR3 amino acids: CASRPGRDLGELFF. CDR3 DNA: TGTGCCAGCAGACCGGGGCGTGATTTGGGGGAGCTGTTTTTT.

This clone was detected ten times or more. The rearrangement uses TRBV5-4 and TRBJ2-1; tentative D call: TRBD1 (6 bases). Germline values: CDR1 SGHNT, CDR2 YYREEE (reference sequence). V dropped 1 base and J dropped 2 bases, with 10 bases sitting between them. The CDR3 is made up of 15 amino acids. The DNA for the CDR3 is TGTGCCAGCAGCTTGCCAGGACAGACCTACAATGAGCAGTTCTTC. Amino acid sequence: CASSLPGQTYNEQFF.

On this clone: A single base separates this from a much larger clone, so it may be a read error. V gene TRBV15 combines with J gene TRBJ1-5; the D gene is possibly TRBD1 (5 bases). This CDR3 has 15 residues. CDR1 is LNHNV and CDR2 is YYDKDF in the germline V gene (reference sequence). The CDR3 loop reads CATSRGGGSNRPQHF. The CDR3 DNA reads as TGTGCCACCAGCAGGGGGGGGGGTAGCAATCGGCCCCAGCATTTT. Based on the CDR3 plus reference TRBV15 and TRBJ1-5, the full variable domain is DAMVIQNPRYQVTQFGKPVTLSCSQTLNHNVMYWYQQKSSQAPKLLFHYYDKDFNNEADTPDNFQSRRPNTSFCFLDIRSPGLGDTAMYLCATSRGGGSNRPQHFGDGTRLSIL.

In its sample, this clone is medium-sized. J is TRBJ2-1 and V is TRBV20-1; maybe TRBD2 (9 bases). Germline lookup yields CDR1 DFQATT and CDR2 SNEGSKA (reference sequence). There are 16 residues in the CDR3. V was cut by 3 bases and J by 4 bases, with 19 bases left in between. The CDR3 protein is CSARGTGLAGYNEQFF. As DNA, the CDR3 is TGCAGTGCTAGGGGGACAGGTCTAGCGGGATACAATGAGCAGTTCTTC.

In its sample, this clone ranks as medium-sized (0.01 to 0.1%). The chain combines TRBV12-3 or TRBV12-4 with TRBJ2-2; D is ambiguous. This CDR3 has 12 amino acids. The V and J ends lost 2 bases and 7 bases respectively, with 5 bases between them. The CDR3 loop reads CASSLFSGELFF. In DNA, the CDR3 is TGTGCCAGCAGTTTATTTAGCGGGGAGCTGTTTTTT.

The DNA for the CDR3 is TGTGCCAGCAGCCAAGGGGACAGTGGGACTGAAGCTTTCTTT. It specifies CASSQGDSGTEAFF. The genes are TRBV3-1 and TRBJ1-1, with 7 bases fitting TRBD1. CDR3 length: 14 amino acids. Germline CDR1 is LGHDT and CDR2 is YNNKEL (reference sequence). With V trimmed by 1 base and J by 5 bases, 4 bases remained unmatched.